These 32 T cell receptor beta chains were all obtained from the same sample, sequenced in a study of regulatory T cells in long-lasting Graves disease. Time point in this sample: newly diagnosed GD, antithyroid drugs for less than 3 months. Making the TCR library involved RNA that had been extracted from PBMCs. Both iRepertoire HTBI primers and Arm-PCR of CDR3 regions were used to build the TCR beta libraries. TCRdb passed the multiplex PCR reads through MiXCR, listing each CDR3 protein once. The sample yields approximately 470,000 distinct CDR3 sequences, under 20% seen once. These same records also appear under a second study, on T cells in Graves' hyperthyroidism and ophthalmopathy.

Sequencing used peripheral blood mononuclear cells (PBMCs), obtained at new diagnosis, from a patient treated with antithyroid drugs. The source of these receptors is a man aged 35 to 55 with Graves disease.

Remarks on this clonotype: The junction departs from the called germline gene at one end, perhaps through a read error. The chain employs TRBV11-2 and TRBJ2-1; TRBD2 matches 10 bases. The CDR3 consists of 13 residues. The germline gives CDR1 SGHAT, CDR2 FQNNGV. This chain's CDR3 is CASSVLYPGLAKF. For the CDR3, the DNA is TGTGCCAGCAGCGTACTATATCCGGGACTAGCGAAATTC.

This clonotype was recorded a few times. This rearrangement joins TRBV29-1 to TRBJ1-1, with a tentative D call TRBD1 (6 bases). Trimming took off 7 bases at V and 8 bases at J, with 11 bases between the two ends. Germline V gives CDR1 SQVTM, CDR2 ANQGSEA. The CDR3 contains 10 residues. Here the CDR3 DNA reads TGCAGCGCCGGACAGCTGGAAGCTTTCTTT. This translates into CSAGQLEAFF.

The V call is TRBV20-1, the J call TRBJ1-5; the D gene is possibly TRBD1 (5 bases). The CDR3 has 14 residues. V lost 4 bases and J 1 base, leaving 11 bases between the germline ends. CDR1 is DFQATT and CDR2 is SNEGSKA in the germline V gene (reference sequence). CDR3 sequence: CSAMQGISNQPQHF. CDR3 in DNA: TGCAGTGCTATGCAGGGTATAAGCAATCAGCCCCAGCATTTT.

V usage is TRBV6-1 and J usage is TRBJ2-7; D might be TRBD1 (7 bases). The CDR3 runs 14 residues. The V gene's germline CDR1 is MNHNS and CDR2 SASEGT. V was shortened by 6 bases and J by 6 bases, with 18 bases between the two germline ends. DNA for the CDR3: TGTGCCAGCAGCCCCGGAGGAGGGGGCCCCGAGCAGTACTTC. Residues: CASSPGGGGPEQYF.

In this sample, this clonotype turned up a few times. J is TRBJ2-1 and V is TRBV4-1; no firm D call. The germline V gene has CDR1 MGHRA and CDR2 YSYEKL. V shed 4 bases and J shed 7 bases, with 14 bases lying between them. The CDR3 is 14 residues long. The CDR3 loop is CASSRPRRENEQFF. Written as DNA, the CDR3 is TGCGCCAGCAGCCGCCCTCGACGAGAAAATGAGCAGTTCTTC.

This chain joins TRBV3-1 and TRBJ2-5, with D uncertain. Per germline, CDR1 LGHDT and CDR2 YNNKEL (reference sequence). V was shortened by 3 bases and J by 7 bases, with 9 bases between the two germline ends. The CDR3 runs 12 residues. This CDR3 reads CASSQTSGTQYF. The CDR3 DNA reads as TGTGCCAGCAGCCAGACCTCGGGGACCCAGTACTTC.

CDR3 loop: CASRGTGQNTEAFF. The DNA for the CDR3 is TGTGCCAGCAGGGGGACAGGACAGAACACTGAAGCTTTCTTT. V is TRBV12-3 or TRBV12-4 and J is TRBJ1-1; TRBD1 matches 8 bases. The CDR3 covers 14 residues. V lost 6 bases and J lost 1; bases outside the gene matches: 4.

This clonotype was counted only a few times. In DNA, the CDR3 is TGTGCCAGCAGTTTTTCTTGGGACAGGGGGCGAATAGATAGTGGCTACACCTTC. This gives the protein CASSFSWDRGRIDSGYTF. The chain is built from TRBV12-3 or TRBV12-4 and TRBJ1-2; 12 bases map to TRBD1. The CDR3 contains 18 residues. Losses at the gene ends were 3 bases for V and 7 bases for J; bases not matched to a gene: 15.

There are many counts of this clonotype. At one end the junction does not follow the germline gene, possibly because of a read error. The chain joins TRBV28 to TRBJ2-7; TRBD2 agrees at 8 bases. The CDR3 runs 12 residues. Germline values: CDR1 MDHEN, CDR2 SYDVKM. The CDR3: CASSTLREATCF. The CDR3 DNA reads as TGTGCCAGCAGCACCCTGCGGGAGGCCACGTGCTTC. The variable domain in full, completed from reference TRBV28 and TRBJ2-7, reads DVKVTQSSRYLVKRTGEKVFLECVQDMDHENMFWYRQDPGLGLRLIYFSYDVKMKEKGDIPEGYSVSREKKERFSLILESASTNQTSMYLCASSTLREATCFGPGTRLTVT.

This clonotype has at least ten counts. The gene calls are TRBV5-1 and TRBJ2-4, with TRBD1 identical over 9 bases. This CDR3 is built from 14 residues. Trimming cost V 5 bases and J 6 bases; bases outside gene matches: 6. In germline, CDR1 is SGHRS, CDR2 YFSETQ. For the CDR3, the DNA is TGCGCCAGCAGTCAACCGGGACAGGGAAACATTCAGTACTTC. Amino acids: CASSQPGQGNIQYF.

The J gene is TRBJ2-1, the V gene TRBV5-5; no clear D. The CDR3 totals 15 residues. Trimming removed 0 bases at V and 4 bases at J, with 11 bases between. The V gene's germline CDR1 is SGHKS and CDR2 YYEKEE (reference sequence). The chain's CDR3 is CASSLDGVSYNEQFF. CDR3 nucleotides: TGTGCCAGCAGCTTGGACGGAGTTTCTTACAATGAGCAGTTCTTC.

On this clonotype: This CDR3 fails to terminate in the conserved phenylalanine or tryptophan, so it likely reflects a read error. The DNA is omitted, as the CDR3 cannot be located on it reliably, and the CDR3 follows TCRdb's listing. This sequence joins TRBV28 and TRBJ2-7; the D call of TRBD1 is as the table states it, not checked on the DNA. The CDR3 is 8 amino acids long, termini counted. Germline V CDR1 and CDR2: MDHEN, SYDVKM. The chain's CDR3 is CATVGGTR.

The V and J genes are TRBV24-1 and TRBJ2-3; 7 nucleotides align to TRBD1. The CDR3 covers 14 residues. J gave up 2 bases and V 7 bases, and 5 bases lay outside the gene matches. Germline-derived CDR1 and CDR2 are KGHDR and SFDVKD. The DNA of the CDR3 is TGTGCCACCAGCTTAGACAGGGCCACAGATACGCAGTATTTT. This gives the protein CATSLDRATDTQYF.

At least ten counts were recorded for this clonotype. This chain uses TRBV12-3 or TRBV12-4 with TRBJ2-3, with 8 bases identical to TRBD2. Trimming at V came to 5 bases and at J to 0 bases, leaving 10 bases not matched to a gene. CDR3 size: 17 residues. CDR3 protein: CASSGRRTSRSTDTQYF. In nucleotides, the CDR3 is TGTGCCAGCAGTGGCCGGAGGACTAGCCGGAGCACAGATACGCAGTATTTT.

This clonotype has a handful of counts. The chain links TRBV3-1 to TRBJ2-4; D possibly corresponds to TRBD2 (5 bases). There are 15 residues in the CDR3. CDR1 LGHDT and CDR2 YNNKEL come from the germline V gene (reference sequence). Trimming removed 4 bases from V and 6 bases from J, with 16 bases in between. The CDR3 DNA sequence: TGTGCCAGCAGCCCCTGGGGTAGCGATGGAAACATTCAGTACTTC. As protein: CASSPWGSDGNIQYF. The full variable domain, with the rest looked up from reference TRBV3-1 and TRBJ2-4, is DTAVSQTPKYLVTQMGNDKSIKCEQNLGHDTMYWYKQDSKKFLKIMFSYNNKELIINETVPNRFSPKSPDKAHLNLHINSLELGDSAVYFCASSPWGSDGNIQYFGAGTRLSVL.

Comments on this clonotype: A read error is possible here, since a much larger clone lies one base away. The V gene is TRBV20-1, the J gene TRBJ2-2; TRBD2 agrees at 7 bases. The CDR3 extends over 13 amino acids. Trimming took 6 bases from V and 7 from J; bases not matched to a gene: 8. Germline V gene data show CDR1 as DFQATT and CDR2 as SNEGSKA (reference sequence). CDR3 sequence (DNA): TGCAGTGCCCTAGCGGATCCCATCGGGGAGCTGTTTTTT. This gives the protein CSALADPIGELFF.

The rearrangement links TRBV11-1 to TRBJ2-5; D could derive from TRBD1 or TRBD2 (5 bases each). The CDR3 length is 16 residues. The germline V gene encodes CDR1 SGHAT and CDR2 FQDESV (reference sequence). With 3 bases removed from V and 7 bases from J, the gap between germline ends came to 21 bases. This chain's CDR3 is CASSLAGIGAARTQYF. The CDR3 nucleotides read TGTGCCAGCAGCTTGGCCGGAATCGGGGCCGCAAGGACCCAGTACTTC.

This clonotype occurred a few times. The rearrangement joins TRBV5-5 to TRBJ2-2; 9 bases match TRBD1. V gave up 4 bases and J gave up 5 bases; unmatched junction bases: 9. Germline V CDR1 and CDR2: SGHKS, YYEKEE (reference sequence). This CDR3 spans 16 amino acids. This chain's CDR3 is CASSPPPGQGTGELFF. CDR3 DNA sequence: TGTGCCAGCAGCCCCCCCCCGGGACAGGGTACCGGGGAGCTGTTTTTT.

This clonotype has a handful of counts. V is TRBV6-1 and J is TRBJ2-6; D may be TRBD2 (5 bases). Trimming stripped 6 bases from V and 12 bases from J, with 15 bases between. The germline V gene has CDR1 MNHNS and CDR2 SASEGT. The CDR3 is 13 amino acids. The CDR3: CASRMVEGGVLTF. CDR3 DNA sequence: TGTGCCAGCAGGATGGTAGAGGGCGGCGTCCTGACTTTC.

This clonotype was observed a few times. The rearrangement joins TRBV20-1 to TRBJ2-5; D is uncertain. Looked up from germline, CDR1 is DFQATT and CDR2 is SNEGSKA (reference sequence). V lost 0 bases and J lost 2, with 10 bases in between. The CDR3 is 14 amino acids. The CDR3 bases are TGCAGTGCTAGAGATTCTGGCAGACAAGAGACCCAGTACTTC. Its protein is CSARDSGRQETQYF.

The chain joins TRBV6-1 to TRBJ2-5, with a possible D match to TRBD2 (7 bases). The germline V gene encodes CDR1 MNHNS and CDR2 SASEGT. The CDR3 totals 13 residues. The germline V and J ends were trimmed by 6 bases and 4 bases, with 12 bases remaining between them. The CDR3 DNA is TGTGCCAGCAGCCCCCGGGGGGCAGAGACCCAGTACTTC. It encodes CASSPRGAETQYF.

This clonotype came up many times. The V call is TRBV24-1, the J call TRBJ2-7; TRBD2 agrees at 10 bases. The CDR3 is 15 amino acids. Unmatched junction bases numbered 4, after V lost 3 bases and J lost 3 bases. Germline CDR1 and CDR2: KGHDR and SFDVKD. The CDR3 loop is CATSDPSGRGYEQYF. The DNA for the CDR3 is TGTGCCACCAGTGATCCCAGCGGGAGGGGCTACGAGCAGTACTTC.

The sample holds one count of this clonotype. J is TRBJ2-4 and V is TRBV6-1, with D tentatively TRBD1 or TRBD2 (5 bases each). The germline CDR1 and CDR2 sequences are MNHNS and SASEGT. The CDR3 has 16 amino acids. V lost 5 bases to trimming and J lost 6 bases, with 20 bases between them. The CDR3: CASSHEVGPPSNIQYF. CDR3 nucleotides: TGTGCCAGCAGTCACGAGGTGGGACCGCCCTCAAACATTCAGTACTTC.

This clonotype was counted at least ten times. CDR3 sequence: CAWSDSNQPQHF. The DNA for the CDR3 is TGTGCCTGGAGTGATAGCAATCAGCCCCAGCATTTT. This chain connects TRBV30 to TRBJ1-5; unclear D gene. Germline CDR1 reads GTSNPN; CDR2 reads SVGIG (reference sequence). Between the trimmed V and J ends, which lost 1 base and 0 bases, there was a span of 1 base. The CDR3 covers 12 residues.

Only a few counts were recorded for this clonotype. The chain recombines TRBV20-1 with TRBJ1-6; D uncertain. This CDR3 comprises 14 residues. Germline V gene lookup returns CDR1 DFQATT and CDR2 SNEGSKA (reference sequence). The ends were cut back, 1 base at V and 9 bases at J, with 13 bases in the middle. In nucleotides, the CDR3 is TGCAGTGCTAGAGTTCTCGGGATAGGTTCACCCCTCCACTTT. It translates to CSARVLGIGSPLHF.

This clonotype turned up a few times. This rearrangement joins TRBV27 to TRBJ2-7, with D perhaps TRBD2 (5 bases). Trimming cost V 10 bases and J 3 bases, with 25 bases left between them. This CDR3 has 16 residues. Looked up from germline, CDR1 is MNHEY and CDR2 is SMNVEV (reference sequence). CDR3 amino acids: CATLGRGPNSYYEQYF. The CDR3 DNA sequence: TGTGCCACACTAGGACGGGGTCCCAACTCCTACTACGAGCAGTACTTC.

This clonotype has ten or more counts. This chain connects TRBV27 to TRBJ2-7; D is unresolved. Germline V lookup: CDR1 MNHEY, CDR2 SMNVEV (reference sequence). This CDR3 has 13 amino acids. The V end lost 5 bases, the J end lost 2 bases, and 10 bases lay between the germline ends. Here the CDR3 DNA reads TGTGCCAGCAGTCCCCAGAAGACCTACGAGCAGTACTTC. Its protein is CASSPQKTYEQYF.

Many counts were recorded for this clonotype. The chain recombines TRBV6-2 or TRBV6-3 with TRBJ2-3, with unresolved D. V shed 2 bases and J shed 5 bases, with 8 bases lying between them. CDR1 is MNHEY and CDR2 is SVGEGT in the germline V gene. CDR3 length: 13 amino acids. CDR3 nucleotide sequence: TGTGCCAGCAGTTACGCCCAAAGAGATACGCAGTATTTT. It encodes CASSYAQRDTQYF.

This clonotype was seen repeatedly, ten times or more. The CDR3 spells CASSLRAGGYEQYF. The CDR3 nucleotides are TGTGCCAGCAGTTTACGGGCAGGGGGCTACGAGCAGTACTTC. The chain carries TRBV28 and TRBJ2-7; 7 bases are shared with TRBD1. The CDR3 consists of 14 residues. V shed 2 bases and J 3 bases; nucleotides not matched to a gene: 4. In germline, CDR1 is MDHEN, CDR2 SYDVKM.

This clonotype was seen many times. The V gene is TRBV20-1, the J gene TRBJ2-5, with 8 nucleotides matching TRBD1. Germline CDR1 and CDR2: DFQATT and SNEGSKA (reference sequence). V dropped 6 bases and J dropped 5; count of bases not matched to a gene: 11. The CDR3 consists of 14 residues. The CDR3 DNA follows: TGCAGTGCGGAGCGGGCCAGGGGGCTTGAGACCCAGTACTTC. Translated, it gives CSAERARGLETQYF.

There are many counts of this clonotype. This chain links TRBV2 with TRBJ2-3, with 12 bases lining up with TRBD1. Germline V gene sequence: CDR1 SNHLY, CDR2 FYNNEI. The CDR3 spans 15 residues. V was pared by 8 bases and J by 2 bases, with 5 bases of the junction left unmatched. CDR3 sequence reads: CASGDRGRPTDTQYF. The CDR3, as DNA: TGTGCCAGCGGGGACAGGGGGCGACCCACAGATACGCAGTATTTT.

This clonotype was detected many times. The CDR3 loop reads CATSDQLAGGMDEQFF. CDR3 bases: TGTGCCACCAGTGACCAACTAGCGGGAGGGATGGATGAGCAGTTCTTC. The chain employs TRBV24-1 and TRBJ2-1, with 13 bases aligning to TRBD2. This CDR3 spans 16 amino acids. Germline CDR1 reads KGHDR; CDR2 reads SFDVKD. With 4 bases clipped from V and 8 bases from J, the junction kept 7 bases outside the gene matches.